The T cell receptor (beta chain) described here comes from a study of blood T cell repertoires in COVID-19. Study details: The analysed material was cDNA or gDNA that came from T cells, B-cell-depleted T cells, or PBMCs.

Cohorts were assigned according to the clinical history that participants reported. Assay used: immunoSEQ multiplex PCR; TCRdb lists only in-frame clones, some missing. This sample has 150,000 or so clones, with about 85% found just once. Source material: PBMCs or T cells enriched from blood (not recorded which). This clonotype was sampled from a woman between 45 and 65 years old who had recovered from COVID-19.

CDR3 bases: TGTGCCAGCAGCTTAGGGCGGCAGACCAACACCGGGGAGCTGTTTTTT. It is translated as CASSLGRQTNTGELFF. The chain couples TRBV7-2 to TRBJ2-2; no clear D gene. Looked up from germline, CDR1 is SGHTA and CDR2 is FQGNSA. The V end lost 1 base, the J end lost 2 bases, and 11 bases lay between the germline ends. This CDR3 is built from 16 residues.